One sample yielded the 23 T cell receptor beta chains listed below, sequenced in a study of shared clonotypes between healthy human individuals. Some clones are missing from TCRdb's copy, which holds only in-frame ones; the method was immunoSEQ multiplex PCR. The profile shows some 2 million clones, around 95% of them singletons. Sequences were obtained from naive CD4+ T cells sorted from blood. Subset described: CD45RA+ positively selected. Receptor source: a man aged 18 to 29 in good health.

The chain recombines TRBV9 with TRBJ2-3, with D possibly matching TRBD2 (6 bases). Trimming shortened V by 1 base and J by 5 bases, and 14 bases separated the two germline ends. The germline V gene has CDR1 SGDLS and CDR2 YYNGEE. CDR3 length: 15 residues. The CDR3 DNA follows: TGTGCCAGCAGCGTATCTGGGGGAGGTATAGATACGCAGTATTTT. Protein: CASSVSGGGIDTQYF.

V and J are TRBV5-1 and TRBJ2-7, with 7 bases identical to TRBD1. In germline, CDR1 is SGHRS, CDR2 YFSETQ. The CDR3 contains 13 residues. Germline trimming cut 0 bases from V and 6 bases from J; bases unmatched to any gene: 3. CDR3 loop: CASSLVGGVEQYF. For the CDR3, the DNA is TGCGCCAGCAGCTTGGTAGGGGGCGTCGAGCAGTACTTC.

The genes are TRBV9 and TRBJ1-3; unclear D gene. V lost 3 bases, J lost 4 bases, and 14 bases lay in between. Germline V gene data show CDR1 as SGDLS and CDR2 as YYNGEE. The CDR3 is 15 residues long. The CDR3 is CASSARDGYGNTIYF. The CDR3 bases are TGTGCCAGCAGCGCACGCGACGGGTACGGAAACACCATATATTTT.

The CDR3 sequence is CASSSDRDGTEAFF. The CDR3 region has the DNA TGTGCCAGCAGTTCCGACCGGGACGGCACTGAAGCTTTCTTT. The chain has TRBV7-9 and TRBJ1-1, with D tentatively TRBD1 (5 bases). Germline lookup yields CDR1 SEHNR and CDR2 FQNEAQ (reference sequence). V was trimmed by 6 bases and J by 4 bases, leaving 15 bases between them. This CDR3 spans 14 amino acids.

The count of this clone is one. The gene calls are TRBV19 and TRBJ2-3, with TRBD2 matching over 7 bases. Looked up from germline, CDR1 is LNHDA and CDR2 is SQIVND (reference sequence). The CDR3 loop spans 14 amino acids. Trimming cost V 4 bases and J 1 base; bases outside gene matches: 2. CDR3 residues: CASSNAGGTDTQYF. The CDR3, as DNA: TGTGCCAGTAGTAACGCGGGGGGCACAGATACGCAGTATTTT.

This clone showed up just once. V usage is TRBV7-2 and J usage is TRBJ2-7, with 12 bases fitting TRBD2. Germline-derived CDR1 and CDR2 are SGHTA and FQGNSA. CDR3 length equals 16 residues. V was clipped by 4 bases and J by 4 bases; unmatched bases: 8. CDR3 sequence (DNA): TGTGCCAGCAGCTGGAACGGACTAGCGGGAATGTACGAGCAGTACTTC. It specifies CASSWNGLAGMYEQYF.

A few counts support this clone. This CDR3 is also generated by other DNA sequences in the sample. The chain carries TRBV6-5 and TRBJ1-5; 8 bases match TRBD1. Germline values: CDR1 MNHEY, CDR2 SVGAGI. V trimming: 6 bases; J trimming: 5 bases; junction bases outside the gene matches: 9. The CDR3 spans 15 residues. The CDR3 spells CASSRGQGGDQPQHF. The CDR3 DNA reads TGTGCCAGCAGCCGCGGACAGGGAGGGGATCAGCCCCAGCATTTT.

V is TRBV19 and J is TRBJ1-2; 9 bases match TRBD1. V lost 0 bases, J lost 0 bases, and 11 bases stayed unmatched. The CDR3 covers 19 residues. Germline CDR1 is LNHDA and CDR2 is SQIVND (reference sequence). CDR3 bases: TGTGCCAGTAGTATAGAGTTAAGGGGACAGGGCCAAGCTAACTATGGCTACACCTTC. Its translation: CASSIELRGQGQANYGYTF. Filled out from reference TRBV19 and TRBJ1-2, the complete variable domain reads DGGITQSPKYLFRKEGQNVTLSCEQNLNHDAMYWYRQDPGQGLRLIYYSQIVNDFQKGDIAEGYSVSREKKESFPLTVTSAQKNPTAFYLCASSIELRGQGQANYGYTFGSGTRLTVV.

This clone was seen once. This chain uses TRBV6-6 with TRBJ1-5, with 7 bases that match TRBD1. V was clipped by 5 bases and J by 4 bases; unmatched bases: 8. The length of the CDR3 is 15 residues. Germline V lookup: CDR1 MNHNY, CDR2 SVGAGI (reference sequence). DNA of the CDR3: TGTGCCAGCAGTCTGACAGGGACGAGTAATCAGCCCCAGCATTTT. Protein sequence: CASSLTGTSNQPQHF.

This chain uses TRBV11-2 with TRBJ2-5; tentatively, D is TRBD2 (5 bases). Germline V CDR1 and CDR2: SGHAT, FQNNGV. V was pared by 6 bases and J by 2 bases, with 10 bases between. The CDR3 is 13 amino acids. The CDR3 nucleotides are TGTGCCAGCAGTATCGGACTGCAAGAGACCCAGTACTTC. Translation: CASSIGLQETQYF.

This chain links TRBV18 with TRBJ2-1; the D is unclear. Trimming took off 5 bases at V and 5 bases at J, with 13 bases between the two ends. CDR3 length equals 14 residues. Germline loops: CDR1 KGHSH, CDR2 LQKENI. CDR3 nucleotide sequence: TGTGCCAGCTCAGCCGGGTATCAGGACAATGAGCAGTTCTTC. This gives the protein CASSAGYQDNEQFF.

The sample holds a few counts of this clone. The same CDR3 arises from other DNA sequences in this sample as well. The genes are TRBV9 and TRBJ2-7, with 8 nucleotides matching TRBD2. J was trimmed by 1 base and V by 0 bases; bases with no gene match: 0. Germline CDR1 is SGDLS and CDR2 is YYNGEE. This CDR3 has 14 residues. In nucleotides, the CDR3 is TGTGCCAGCAGCGTAGCTAGCGGGTCCTACGAGCAGTACTTC. It yields the protein CASSVASGSYEQYF.

The V and J genes are TRBV27 and TRBJ2-7; 10 bases are shared with TRBD1. The CDR3 is 14 residues long. V lost 3 bases, J lost 6 bases, and 5 bases stayed unmatched. Germline assignment: CDR1 MNHEY and CDR2 SMNVEV (reference sequence). The CDR3 coding sequence is TGTGCCAGCAGTTTGCCCGGGACAGGGGTCGAGCAGTACTTC. It specifies CASSLPGTGVEQYF.

The rearrangement uses TRBV6-5 and TRBJ1-2, with no clear D. Trimming took off 4 bases at V and 6 bases at J, with 12 bases between the two ends. The germline gives CDR1 MNHEY, CDR2 SVGAGI. CDR3 size: 13 residues. The CDR3 nucleotides are TGTGCCAGCAGTTCGAGTCGACGGGATGGCTACACCTTC. Protein: CASSSSRRDGYTF.

This chain uses TRBV30 with TRBJ1-2; 8 positions match TRBD1. This CDR3 has 15 residues. CDR1 is GTSNPN and CDR2 is SVGIG in the germline V gene (reference sequence). The V gene end was trimmed by 2 bases and the J gene end by 8 bases; junction bases not matched to a gene: 13. The CDR3 coding sequence is TGTGCCTGGAGTCCGAGGACAGGGACAAGTCGCGGCTACACCTTC. Translated, it gives CAWSPRTGTSRGYTF.

J is TRBJ2-7 and V is TRBV5-6; a weak D match, TRBD1 (5 bases). The length of the CDR3 is 15 residues. Germline V CDR1 and CDR2: SGHDT, YYEEEE. Trimming shortened V by 3 bases and J by 2 bases, and 15 bases separated the two germline ends. DNA of the CDR3: TGTGCCAGCAGCTCTAATCCCAGGGCCCCCTACGAGCAGTACTTC. It translates to CASSSNPRAPYEQYF.

The chain has TRBV6-1 and TRBJ2-3, with 7 bases that match TRBD1. Germline V lookup: CDR1 MNHNS, CDR2 SASEGT. Trimming took 4 bases from V and 4 from J; bases not matched to a gene: 5. There are 14 residues in the CDR3. CDR3 bases: TGTGCCAGCAGTGCATACAGGGGCCCAGATACGCAGTATTTT. It translates to CASSAYRGPDTQYF.

The rearrangement joins TRBV30 to TRBJ1-1; D is uncertain. This CDR3 region has 15 residues. Germline loops: CDR1 GTSNPN, CDR2 SVGIG (reference sequence). V lost 0 bases and J lost 0, with 11 bases in between. CDR3 amino acids: CAWSVKGSLNTEAFF. The CDR3 DNA sequence: TGTGCCTGGAGTGTAAAAGGGTCCTTGAACACTGAAGCTTTCTTT.

This clone occurred a few times. This chain connects TRBV7-6 to TRBJ2-7, with 8 bases that match TRBD2. The CDR3 contains 15 residues. Germline V gene data show CDR1 as SGHVS and CDR2 as FNYEAQ. V shed 5 bases, J shed 5 bases, and the junction held 11 bases outside the gene matches. CDR3 DNA sequence: TGTGCCAGCAGCCCGATAGCGGGAATAAGCCACGAGCAGTACTTC. It encodes CASSPIAGISHEQYF.

The V gene is TRBV10-1, the J gene TRBJ2-2; 8 bases align to TRBD2. The CDR3 contains 14 residues. The germline gives CDR1 WNHNN, CDR2 SYGVQD (reference sequence). V lost 5 bases and J lost 4; bases outside the gene matches: 3. Written as DNA, the CDR3 is TGCGCCAGCAGTCCGGGGGGGTCCACCGGGGAGCTGTTTTTT. Protein: CASSPGGSTGELFF.

V gene TRBV7-9 combines with J gene TRBJ1-5; 8 positions agree with TRBD1. The CDR3 runs 15 residues. In germline, CDR1 is SEHNR, CDR2 FQNEAQ (reference sequence). The J segment lost 5 bases and the V segment lost 5 bases, leaving 8 bases of the junction unmatched. CDR3 coding DNA: TGTGCCAGCAGCCCATTGACAGGGGACCATCAGCCCCAGCATTTT. Protein sequence: CASSPLTGDHQPQHF.

This clone occurred many times. The chain has TRBV6-6 and TRBJ2-7, with D hard to call. V lost 6 bases to trimming and J lost 5 bases, with 8 bases between them. Germline CDR1 is MNHNY and CDR2 is SVGAGI (reference sequence). The CDR3 totals 11 residues. The CDR3 DNA sequence: TGTGCCAGCAGAGATGACCACGAGCAGTACTTC. It codes for CASRDDHEQYF.

This clone was counted only a few times. This sample includes further DNA sequences coding for the same CDR3. This sequence joins TRBV5-1 and TRBJ2-2; no clear D. CDR3 length: 15 residues. V lost 0 bases to trimming and J lost 0 bases, with 6 bases between them. Germline CDR1 and CDR2: SGHRS and YFSETQ. In DNA, the CDR3 is TGCGCCAGCAGCTTGGGGCAGCCGAACACCGGGGAGCTGTTTTTT. Translating it yields CASSLGQPNTGELFF.